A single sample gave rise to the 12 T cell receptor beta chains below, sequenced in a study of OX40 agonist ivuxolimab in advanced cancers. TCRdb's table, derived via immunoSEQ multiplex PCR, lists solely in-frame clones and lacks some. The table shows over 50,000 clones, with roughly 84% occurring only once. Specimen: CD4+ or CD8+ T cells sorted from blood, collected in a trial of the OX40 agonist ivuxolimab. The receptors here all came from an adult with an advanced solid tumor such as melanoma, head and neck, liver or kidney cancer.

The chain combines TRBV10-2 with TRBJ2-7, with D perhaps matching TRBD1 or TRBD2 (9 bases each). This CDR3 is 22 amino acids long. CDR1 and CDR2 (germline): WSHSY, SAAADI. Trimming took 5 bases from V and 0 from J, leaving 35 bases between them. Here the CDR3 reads CASSLDRGLISGRFLGSYEQYF. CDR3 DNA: TGCGCCAGCAGTCTGGACAGGGGCCTAATAAGCGGGAGGTTCCTGGGCTCCTACGAGCAGTACTTC.

The DNA of the CDR3 is TGTGCCAGCAGCCTGGGGGGGAGCTCTGGAAACACCATATATTTT. It is translated as CASSLGGSSGNTIYF. The chain recombines TRBV4-2 with TRBJ1-3, with D perhaps TRBD1 (5 bases). Germline V lookup: CDR1 LGHNA, CDR2 YNFKEQ. This CDR3 has 15 residues. V gave up 4 bases and J gave up 0 bases, with 10 bases separating them.

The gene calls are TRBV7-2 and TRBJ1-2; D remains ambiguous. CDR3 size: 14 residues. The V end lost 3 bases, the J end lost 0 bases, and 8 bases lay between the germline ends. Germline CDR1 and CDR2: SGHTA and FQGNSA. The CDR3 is CASSFALPNYGYTF. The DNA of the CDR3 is TGTGCCAGCAGCTTCGCCCTTCCTAACTATGGCTACACCTTC. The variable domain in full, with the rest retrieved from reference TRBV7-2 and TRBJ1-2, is GAGVSQSPSNKVTEKGKDVELRCDPISGHTALYWYRQSLGQGLEFLIYFQGNSAPDKSGLPSDRFSAERTGGSVSTLTIQRTQQEDSAVYLCASSFALPNYGYTFGSGTRLTVV.

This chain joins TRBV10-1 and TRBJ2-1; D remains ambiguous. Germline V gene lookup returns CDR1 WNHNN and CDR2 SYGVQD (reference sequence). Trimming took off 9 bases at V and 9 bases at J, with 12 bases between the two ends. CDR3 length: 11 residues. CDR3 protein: CASEFSSEQFF. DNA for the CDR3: TGCGCCAGTGAATTTAGTAGTGAGCAGTTCTTC.

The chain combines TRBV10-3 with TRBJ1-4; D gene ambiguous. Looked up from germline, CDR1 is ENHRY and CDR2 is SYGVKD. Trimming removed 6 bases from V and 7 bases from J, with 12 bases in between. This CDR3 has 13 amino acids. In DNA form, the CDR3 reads TGTGCCATCAGGCCAGCTTTAGGTGAAAAACTGTTTTTT. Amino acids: CAIRPALGEKLFF.

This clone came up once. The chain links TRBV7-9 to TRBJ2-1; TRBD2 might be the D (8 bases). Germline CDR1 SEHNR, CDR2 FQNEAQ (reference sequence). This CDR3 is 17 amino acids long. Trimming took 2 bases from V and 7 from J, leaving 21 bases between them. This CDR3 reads CASSLTSGGLGRNEQFF. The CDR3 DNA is TGTGCCAGCAGCTTAACTTCAGGGGGACTAGGCAGAAATGAGCAGTTCTTC.

The CDR3: CASSPTSGDNEQFF. The DNA for the CDR3 is TGTGCCAGCTCACCGACTAGCGGGGACAATGAGCAGTTCTTC. The chain couples TRBV18 to TRBJ2-1; 11 bases match TRBD2. V lost 3 bases and J lost 5; bases outside the gene matches: 0. CDR3 size: 14 residues. CDR1 is KGHSH and CDR2 is LQKENI in the germline V gene.

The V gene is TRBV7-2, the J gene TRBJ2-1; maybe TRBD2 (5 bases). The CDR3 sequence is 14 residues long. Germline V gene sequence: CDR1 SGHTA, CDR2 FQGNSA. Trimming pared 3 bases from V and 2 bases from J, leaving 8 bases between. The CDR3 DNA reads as TGTGCCAGCAGCTTCCGACTACCCTACAATGAGCAGTTCTTC. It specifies CASSFRLPYNEQFF.

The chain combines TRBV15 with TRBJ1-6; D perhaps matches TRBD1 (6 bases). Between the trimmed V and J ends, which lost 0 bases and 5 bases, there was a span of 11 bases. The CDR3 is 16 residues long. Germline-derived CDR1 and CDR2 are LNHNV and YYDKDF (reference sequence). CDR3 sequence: CATSRDRDIHNSPLHF. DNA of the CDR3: TGTGCCACCAGCAGAGACCGGGACATCCATAATTCACCCCTCCACTTT.

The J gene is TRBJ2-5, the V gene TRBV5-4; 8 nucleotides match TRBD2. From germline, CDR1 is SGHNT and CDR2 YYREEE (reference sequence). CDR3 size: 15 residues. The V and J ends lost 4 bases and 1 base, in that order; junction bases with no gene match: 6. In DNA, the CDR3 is TGTGCCAGCAGCGTCCGACTAGCGAGCCAAGAGACCCAGTACTTC. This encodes CASSVRLASQETQYF.

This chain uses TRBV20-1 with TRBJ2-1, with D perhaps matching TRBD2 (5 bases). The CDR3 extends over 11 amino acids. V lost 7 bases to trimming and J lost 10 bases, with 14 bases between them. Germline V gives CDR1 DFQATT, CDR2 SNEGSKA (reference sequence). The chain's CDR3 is CSEARAREQFF. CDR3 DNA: TGCAGTGAGGCGAGGGCGAGGGAGCAGTTCTTC.

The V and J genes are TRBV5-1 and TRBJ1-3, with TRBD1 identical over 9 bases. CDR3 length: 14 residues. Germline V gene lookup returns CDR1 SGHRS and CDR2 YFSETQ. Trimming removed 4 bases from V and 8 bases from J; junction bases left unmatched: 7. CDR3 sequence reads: CASSDRGFSDTIYF. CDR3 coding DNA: TGCGCCAGCAGCGACAGGGGGTTCTCTGACACCATATATTTT.